This T cell receptor beta chain was captured by sequencing in a study of CD8 T cells in Susac syndrome. Germline V gives CDR1 SEHNR, CDR2 FQNEAQ (reference sequence). The CDR3 length is 15 residues. The J segment lost 4 bases and the V segment lost 6 bases, leaving 8 bases of the junction unmatched. A quantity of roughly 0.5 to 1 ug RNA underwent reverse transcription using random hexamers. TCRdb re-called the immunoSEQ multiplex PCR reads through MiXCR, storing one row per CDR3 protein. The repertoire holds roughly 120,000 distinct CDR3 sequences, around 95% seen once, with more than 0.075% in the top ten.

This sequence originates from a human donor in good health. The genes are TRBV7-9 and TRBJ2-1; 8 nucleotides align to TRBD1. The specimen was CD4+ T cells from PBMCs. The CDR3 sequence is CASRSPGQVYNEQFF. DNA of the CDR3: TGTGCCAGCAGATCCCCGGGACAGGTTTACAATGAGCAGTTCTTC.